Sequencing of this TCR beta chain was carried out in a study of T-cell memory formation after mild COVID-19. Study at large: Clustering of TCRs was largely donor specific. Study-wide findings and caveats: The study detected some responding clones in pre-infection memory, suggesting cross-reactive memory joined. Contracting clones, day 15 to 85, had balanced CD4/CD8, and later expanders favored CD4+.

Employing constant-segment primers, 5'RACE generated TCR alpha and TCR beta cDNA libraries bearing sample barcodes and UMIs. TCRdb recomputed calls from the 5' RACE reads with MiXCR, one row per CDR3 protein. In the table there are roughly 600,000 distinct CDR3 sequences, under 20% of which are singletons. About this clonotype itself: Its antigen is still unknown.

The V gene's germline CDR1 is LGHNA and CDR2 YSLEER. V lost 3 bases and J lost 6; bases outside the gene matches: 9. CDR3 size: 17 residues. Sequenced sample: PBMCs or a T cell subset sorted from them (not recorded which). The chain is built from TRBV4-3 and TRBJ1-6; 9 bases line up with TRBD1. This receptor was taken from an adult woman who had mild COVID-19 (a few samples of this study predate the infection). Cell type and time point are not known. The CDR3 spells CASSQDRGFAGNSPLHF. The CDR3 DNA follows: TGCGCCAGCAGCCAGGACAGGGGCTTCGCGGGTAATTCACCCCTCCACTTT.